Presented here are 9 T cell receptor beta chains from one specimen sequenced in a study of T-cell reconstitution after alpha-beta-depleted transplantation in children (dated by TCRdb to 2016 to 2017). The treatment or condition label here, explained by the study, means: allogeneic hematopoietic cell transplantation with graft depleted of TCRalphabeta T cells and CD19 B cells. Library construction relied on PCR. The sequencer was an Illumina HiSeq 2500. TCR libraries were prepared with molecular barcoding, using unique molecular identifiers to normalize TCRbeta repertoire quantification. The raw public data were reprocessed by TCRdb itself: fastp quality trimming at Q25, MiXCR clonotype calling, in-frame beta chains only. Every CDR3 protein is listed once, alongside the most common genes and DNA of its rows. This sample gives about 230,000 distinct CDR3 sequences in total; 9.5% to 13% of them show up just once. The ten largest clones represent under 30% of the sample.

This sample comprised PBMCs, obtained before TCRalphabeta/CD19-depleted stem cell transplant. These receptors were obtained from a child younger than two with acute myeloid leukemia, due to receive a stem cell transplant.

This clonotype was detected many times. The chain recombines TRBV7-8 with TRBJ2-5, with D possibly being TRBD1 or TRBD2 (5 bases each). Per germline, CDR1 SGHVS and CDR2 FQNEAQ. V was cut by 2 bases and J by 9 bases, with 22 bases left in between. This CDR3 has 16 amino acids. Written as DNA, the CDR3 is TGTGCCAGCAGCTTATCCGGGACCCACTTAGCCGCGGCCCAGTACTTC. Translation: CASSLSGTHLAAAQYF.

This clonotype was counted between two and nine times. The chain carries TRBV12-3 or TRBV12-4 and TRBJ1-2, with D possibly matching TRBD1 (6 bases). The CDR3 runs 19 residues. Trimming stripped 2 bases from V and 8 bases from J, with 30 bases between. The CDR3 DNA reads as TGTGCCAGCAGTTTAAGGGGGTCCCTCGAGGGCGAAGAAGGAGGGGGCTACACCTTC. Its protein product is CASSLRGSLEGEEGGGYTF.

Details on this clonotype: A much more abundant neighbour one base away suggests this may be a read error. V and J are TRBV28 and TRBJ1-3, with D possibly being TRBD1 (5 bases). This CDR3 has 15 amino acids. Germline lookup yields CDR1 MDHEN and CDR2 SYDVKM. In DNA, the CDR3 is TGTGTCAGCAGTTCCGCCGGGACTTACGGAAACACCATATATTTT. It translates to CVSSSAGTYGNTIYF. Filled out from reference TRBV28 and TRBJ1-3, the complete variable domain reads DVKVTQSSRYLVKRTGEKVFLECVQDMDHENMFWYRQDPGLGLRLIYFSYDVKMKEKGDIPEGYSVSREKKERFSLILESASTNQTSMYLCVSSSAGTYGNTIYFGEGSWLTVV.

This clonotype was detected only a few times. The gene calls are TRBV18 and TRBJ1-1; tentative D call: TRBD1 (5 bases). The CDR3 extends over 15 amino acids. V gave up 1 base and J gave up 3 bases, with 12 bases separating them. Germline V gives CDR1 KGHSH, CDR2 LQKENI. The CDR3 loop reads CASSPLPGGYTEAFF. Written as DNA, the CDR3 is TGTGCCAGCTCACCACTTCCGGGGGGTTACACTGAAGCTTTCTTT.

This clonotype showed up many times. V and J are TRBV20-1 and TRBJ2-5, with TRBD1 matching over 9 bases. Germline CDR1 reads DFQATT; CDR2 reads SNEGSKA (reference sequence). The CDR3 is 13 residues long. J lost 4 bases, V lost 6 bases, and 6 bases had no gene match. The CDR3: CSARTGEIETQYF. The CDR3 DNA sequence: TGCAGTGCGAGGACAGGGGAGATAGAGACCCAGTACTTC.

At least ten counts were recorded for this clonotype. The CDR3 loop is CSASGTSGLSSYNEQFF. CDR3 DNA sequence: TGCAGTGCATCCGGGACTAGCGGATTGAGCTCCTACAATGAGCAGTTCTTC. V usage is TRBV20-1 and J usage is TRBJ2-1, with 11 bases fitting TRBD2. This CDR3 comprises 17 residues. Looked up from germline, CDR1 is DFQATT and CDR2 is SNEGSKA (reference sequence). The J segment lost 0 bases and the V segment lost 6 bases, leaving 10 bases of the junction unmatched.

This clonotype was found many times. The genes are TRBV28 and TRBJ1-1, with D perhaps matching TRBD1 (6 bases). Germline CDR1 and CDR2: MDHEN and SYDVKM. The V and J ends lost 3 bases and 3 bases respectively, with 17 bases between them. This CDR3 comprises 16 residues. The DNA of the CDR3 is TGTGCCAGCAGTTTTCCACAGGGACGTGAGTACACTGAAGCTTTCTTT. Its protein is CASSFPQGREYTEAFF.

The chain uses TRBV7-9 and TRBJ1-1, with D possibly TRBD1 on 6 matching bases. The germline gives CDR1 SEHNR, CDR2 FQNEAQ (reference sequence). V was cut by 4 bases and J by 1 base, with 13 bases left in between. The CDR3 length is 15 residues. CDR3 coding DNA: TGTGCCAGCAGCTCCATAGGACAGACGAACACTGAAGCTTTCTTT. Amino acid sequence: CASSSIGQTNTEAFF.

The chain joins TRBV27 to TRBJ1-6, with D possibly TRBD1 on 5 matching bases. Germline loops: CDR1 MNHEY, CDR2 SMNVEV (reference sequence). The V end lost 5 bases, the J end lost 10 bases, and 15 bases lay between the germline ends. This CDR3 is 14 amino acids long. CDR3 protein: CASSPAQVWSPLHF. The CDR3 region has the DNA TGTGCCAGCAGTCCTGCACAGGTTTGGTCACCCCTCCACTTT.